This paragraph covers one T cell receptor (beta chain) sequence. This sample was taken from a study of blood T cell repertoires in COVID-19. For the study at large: T cells, B-cell-depleted T cells, or PBMCs supplied cDNA or gDNA.

Repertoires were generated with immunoSEQ multiplex PCR, while TCRdb's copy carries only in-frame clones and drops some. Counted here are fewer than 300,000 clones, 82% occurring once; the ten biggest clones make up under 3.5%. This CDR3 comprises 14 residues. The V gene's germline CDR1 is SQVTM and CDR2 ANQGSEA. V lost 6 bases and J lost 0; bases outside the gene matches: 7. V and J are TRBV29-1 and TRBJ2-7; 8 bases are a match to TRBD1. The source is a woman younger than 30 with acute or convalescent COVID-19. Sequencing was carried out using peripheral blood. CDR3 in amino acids: CSVQGGASSYEQYF. In nucleotides, the CDR3 is TGCAGCGTACAGGGGGGTGCGAGCTCCTACGAGCAGTACTTC.